This T cell receptor beta chain emerged from a study of blood T cell repertoires in COVID-19. Study summary: Spain, Italy and the United States supplied samples that represented acute and convalescent COVID-19.

Participant reports of clinical history set cohort assignment. Looked up from germline, CDR1 is LNHDA and CDR2 is SQIVND (reference sequence). V lost 3 bases and J 6 bases, leaving 18 bases between the germline ends. CDR3 length: 16 amino acids. Produced via immunoSEQ multiplex PCR; TCRdb's table is partial and in-frame only. The sample lists about 320,000 clones; roughly nine tenths were seen once. The sample consisted of PBMCs or T cells enriched from blood (not recorded which). This TCR was recovered from a woman in her twenties or thirties who had recovered from COVID-19. J is TRBJ1-5 and V is TRBV19, with a possible D match to TRBD1 (5 bases). The CDR3 DNA is TGTGCCAGTAGTATGGGCTGGTGGGGGGTGAGTCAGCCCCAGCATTTT. Its protein product is CASSMGWWGVSQPQHF.